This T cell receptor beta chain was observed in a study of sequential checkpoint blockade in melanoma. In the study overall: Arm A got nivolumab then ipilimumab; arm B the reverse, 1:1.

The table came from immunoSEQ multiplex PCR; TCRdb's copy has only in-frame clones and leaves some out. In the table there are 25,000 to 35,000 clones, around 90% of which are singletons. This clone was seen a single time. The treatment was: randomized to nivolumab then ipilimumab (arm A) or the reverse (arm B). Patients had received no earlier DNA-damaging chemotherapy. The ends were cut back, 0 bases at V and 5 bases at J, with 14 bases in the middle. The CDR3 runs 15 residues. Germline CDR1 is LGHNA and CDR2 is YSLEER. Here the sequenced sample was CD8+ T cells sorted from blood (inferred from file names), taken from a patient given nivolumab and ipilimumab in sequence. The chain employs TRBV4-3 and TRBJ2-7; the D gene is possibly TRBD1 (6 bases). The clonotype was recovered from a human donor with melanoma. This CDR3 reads CASSQDWSDSDEQYF. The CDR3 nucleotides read TGCGCCAGCAGCCAAGATTGGTCGGACAGCGACGAGCAGTACTTC.